This TCR beta chain originates from a study of OX40 agonist ivuxolimab in advanced cancers. Study context: With a range of roughly 23 to 85, age averaged 60 years, and 75% to 90% were male. Past anti-PD-1, anti-PD-L1 or anti-CTLA-4 therapy was accepted, and 30% to 50% had received some. Whole-study results and caveats: Clones of CD4+ and CD8+ blood T cells grew by week 6 at doses of 0.1 to 3.0 mg/kg.

Only in-frame clones appear in the TCRdb table, and some are missing; sequencing was by immunoSEQ multiplex PCR. The sample contains roughly 80,000 clones, around 89% of which appear only once. This CDR3 region has 15 residues. Germline V gene data show CDR1 as MNHEY and CDR2 as SMNVEV (reference sequence). Between the trimmed V and J ends, which lost 4 bases and 1 base, there was a span of 13 bases. Anyone with autoimmune disease history or systemic immunosuppression was excluded. As for this clone: Its target is unknown.

The sequences come from CD4+ or CD8+ T cells sorted from blood, collected in a trial of the OX40 agonist ivuxolimab. The rearrangement joins TRBV27 to TRBJ1-1; the D gene is possibly TRBD1 (6 bases). This sequence originates from an adult with an advanced solid tumor such as melanoma, head and neck, liver or kidney cancer. The CDR3 coding sequence is TGTGCCAGCAGTTCTCGACAGGCCGGGAACACTGAAGCTTTCTTT. It is translated as CASSSRQAGNTEAFF.